This TCR beta chain was sequenced during a study of beta chain features in type 1 diabetes. On the study more broadly: Cells sorted and examined across all samples totaled around 110,000,000.

As every portion of the isolated RNA was reverse transcribed, the sequencing read expressed TCRB transcripts. Clones were sequenced by immunoSEQ multiplex PCR, and TCRdb holds only the in-frame ones, with some missing. The sample contains over 650,000 clones, around an eighth of which appear only once. About this clone: Its specificity is not known.

Unmatched junction bases numbered 6, after V lost 3 bases and J lost 4 bases. Germline assignment: CDR1 KGHSH and CDR2 LQKENI. This CDR3 spans 15 amino acids. Findings of the study overall: Fewer insertions but more deletions were seen at VDJ junctions in type 1 diabetes patients. Moderate but significant shortening of TCRB CDR3s was recorded in all four CD4+ subsets from Type 1 diabetes patients. HLA influence on TCRB rearrangement stayed unresolved here.

The source material was naive CD4+ T cells from blood. The receptor was isolated from a man aged 18 to 30 with type 1 diabetes. This rearrangement joins TRBV18 to TRBJ2-5; 9 bases are a match to TRBD2. As DNA, the CDR3 is TGTGCCAGCTCACCGAATAGCGGGGGAAGAGAGACCCAGTACTTC. This codes for CASSPNSGGRETQYF.